This TCR beta chain appears in the sequencing data of a study of T-cell memory formation after mild COVID-19. Study at large: Across donors, TCR clusters were largely donor specific. Study outcomes and limitations: Among CD4+ contracting clones, most were CM and EM, and CD8+ ones EMRA. The appearance of some responding clones in pre-infection memory suggested that cross-reactive memory joined. Nothing confirmed that second-wave clones peaking on day 37 were specific for SARS-CoV-2.

Concerning this clonotype itself: Its antigen remains unknown.

Deletions cut 6 bases from V and 0 bases from J, with 14 bases between. This CDR3 contains 15 residues. MiXCR, applied by TCRdb to the 5' RACE reads, yields one record per CDR3 protein. The table lists 250,000 to 300,000 distinct CDR3 sequences, about a sixth of them singletons. This TCR was recovered from a young man who had mild COVID-19 (a few samples of this study predate the infection). Cell type and time point are not known. This chain connects TRBV12-3 or TRBV12-4 to TRBJ1-1, with D possibly being TRBD1 (5 bases). The specimen was PBMCs or a T cell subset sorted from them (not recorded which). The CDR3 sequence is CASSTRDPVNTEAFF. The CDR3, as DNA: TGTGCCAGCAGCACCCGGGACCCCGTGAACACTGAAGCTTTCTTT.